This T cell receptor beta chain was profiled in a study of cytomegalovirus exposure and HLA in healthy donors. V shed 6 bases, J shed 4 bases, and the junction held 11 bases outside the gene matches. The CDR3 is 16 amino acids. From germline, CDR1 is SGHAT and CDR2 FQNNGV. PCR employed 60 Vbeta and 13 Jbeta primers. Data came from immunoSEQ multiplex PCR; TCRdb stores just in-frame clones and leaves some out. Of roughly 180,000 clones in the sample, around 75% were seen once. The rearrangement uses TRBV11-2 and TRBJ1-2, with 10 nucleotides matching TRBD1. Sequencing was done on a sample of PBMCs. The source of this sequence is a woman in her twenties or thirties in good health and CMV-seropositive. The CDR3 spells CASSYLTGGAGYGYTF. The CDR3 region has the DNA TGTGCCAGCAGTTACCTGACAGGGGGCGCTGGCTATGGCTACACCTTC.